This is a list of T cell receptor beta chains from one sample in a study of sequential checkpoint blockade in melanoma. The protocol was immunoSEQ multiplex PCR, while the TCRdb copy is restricted to in-frame clones and leaves out a portion. The table records 12,000 or so clones, under 30% of them present only once. The source was tumor tissue (inferred from file names), collected from a patient given nivolumab and ipilimumab in sequence. These receptors all stem from a human donor with melanoma. CDR3s include the opening cysteine and the closing phenylalanine or tryptophan. D genes are given only for firm matches. Clone size, where shown, is once, few, many, or a class for clones that have expanded.

CDR3	DNA	D	V	size	J
CASSKSRDSLNSPLHF	TGTGCCAGTAGTAAGTCCCGGGACAGCCTCAATTCACCCCTCCACTTT	TRBD1	TRBV12-5	few	TRBJ1-6
CASSEIGGPYEQYF	TGTGCCAGCAGTGAAATAGGGGGCCCCTACGAGCAGTACTTC	TRBD1	TRBV7-4	.	TRBJ2-7
CASSQDPPGSSGAGELFF	TGTGCCAGCAGCCAAGATCCCCCCGGGTCTAGCGGGGCGGGGGAGCTGTTTTTT	TRBD2	TRBV14	.	TRBJ2-2
CASSLEATGDSPLHF	TGCGCCAGCAGCTTGGAGGCGACAGGGGATTCACCCCTCCACTTT	TRBD1	TRBV5-1	.	TRBJ1-6
CASSLVGGRNEQFF	TGTGCCAGCAGCTTGGTAGGGGGTCGTAATGAGCAGTTCTTC	.	TRBV11-1	.	TRBJ2-1
CASSYFPRAYGYTF	TGTGCCAGCAGTTACTTCCCCAGGGCCTATGGCTACACCTTC	.	TRBV6-7	.	TRBJ1-2
CASSQDLRGLGDTEAFF	TGCGCCAGCAGCCAAGATCTTAGGGGGCTGGGTGACACTGAAGCTTTCTTT	TRBD1	TRBV4-1	many	TRBJ1-1
CASKTGDNSPLHF	TGTGCCAGTAAGACAGGGGATAATTCACCCCTCCACTTT	TRBD1	TRBV19	.	TRBJ1-6
CSVERGITGELFF	TGCAGCGTTGAAAGGGGGATTACCGGGGAGCTGTTTTTT	.	TRBV29-1	.	TRBJ2-2
CASSLSSGDWETQYF	TGTGCTAGCAGCTTGTCTAGCGGGGACTGGGAGACCCAGTACTTC	TRBD2	TRBV7-6	.	TRBJ2-5
CASSHSVSGNTIYF	TGTGCCAGCAGCCACAGCGTCTCTGGAAACACCATATATTTT	.	TRBV11-3	few	TRBJ1-3
CASSGTGGDTQYF	TGTGCCAGTAGTGGGACAGGGGGAGATACGCAGTATTTT	TRBD1	TRBV19	.	TRBJ2-3
CASSIVGTSGGWGTDTQYF	TGTGCCAGTAGTATAGTGGGGACTAGCGGCGGATGGGGCACAGATACGCAGTATTTT	TRBD2	TRBV19	.	TRBJ2-3
CASSSPSEKLFF	TGTGCCAGCAGCTCTCCCAGTGAAAAACTGTTTTTT	.	TRBV2	few	TRBJ1-4
CASSVDSMNTGELFF	TGTGCCAGCAGCGTAGATTCAATGAACACCGGGGAGCTGTTTTTT	.	TRBV9	many	TRBJ2-2
CASSRVWGAGTGELFF	TGTGCCAGCAGCCGGGTATGGGGGGCCGGCACCGGGGAGCTGTTTTTT	.	TRBV28	few	TRBJ2-2
CASSLGVRSYEQYF	TGTGCCAGCAGCTTAGGTGTCCGCTCCTACGAGCAGTACTTC	.	TRBV7-5	.	TRBJ2-7
CASSPVGTGSFYGYTF	TGTGCCAGCAGCCCCGTCGGAACAGGGTCTTTCTATGGCTACACCTTC	.	TRBV16	.	TRBJ1-2
CASSIGQGNGYEQYF	TGTGCCAGTAGTATAGGACAGGGGAATGGCTACGAGCAGTACTTC	TRBD1	TRBV19	.	TRBJ2-7
CASREGSNTEAFF	TGTGCCAGCAGGGAGGGCTCGAACACTGAAGCTTTCTTT	.	TRBV28	medium-sized	TRBJ1-1
CASSPGTSTNKQFF	TGCGCCAGCAGCCCTGGGACTTCAACTAATAAGCAGTTCTTC	.	TRBV4-1	many	TRBJ2-1
CASSLYSDTQYF	TGTGCCAGCAGTCTTTATTCAGATACGCAGTATTTT	.	TRBV28	few	TRBJ2-3
CASSLGGLERYF	TGTGCCAGCAGCTTAGGAGGCCTGGAGCGGTATTTT	.	TRBV9	.	TRBJ2-3
CASSLAYSGGSYNEQFF	TGCGCCAGCAGCTTGGCCTACAGCGGGGGCTCCTACAATGAGCAGTTCTTC	TRBD2	TRBV5-1	.	TRBJ2-1
CASRMTGGTDTQYF	TGCGCCAGCAGAATGACAGGGGGCACAGATACGCAGTATTTT	TRBD1	TRBV5-1	few	TRBJ2-3
CASSLVERPSTGELFF	TGTGCCAGCAGCTTAGTTGAGAGGCCGAGCACCGGGGAGCTGTTTTTT	.	TRBV13	many	TRBJ2-2
CATSRDLLDSEAFF	TGTGCCACCAGCAGAGACTTGCTGGACAGCGAAGCTTTCTTT	.	TRBV15	.	TRBJ1-1
CASSQDSNYGYTF	TGCGCCAGCAGCCAAGACAGTAACTATGGCTACACCTTC	.	TRBV4-1	few	TRBJ1-2
CASSPNRGLGTGELFF	TGTGCCAGCAGTCCGAATCGGGGGCTCGGCACCGGGGAGCTGTTTTTT	.	TRBV28	.	TRBJ2-2
CASSPHLAGDSTDTQYF	TGTGCCAGCAGTCCCCATCTAGCGGGGGACTCCACAGATACGCAGTATTTT	TRBD2	TRBV28	.	TRBJ2-3
CASSQTGTGVQDTQYF	TGTGCCAGCAGTCAAACCGGGACAGGGGTTCAAGATACGCAGTATTTT	TRBD1	TRBV6-8	many	TRBJ2-3
CASSYSDPGGQFF	TGTGCCAGCAGTTACTCGGATCCGGGGGGGCAGTTCTTC	TRBD2	TRBV6-8	few	TRBJ2-1
CASSGPGFEAFF	TGTGCCAGCAGCGGTCCCGGTTTTGAAGCTTTCTTT	.	TRBV2	.	TRBJ1-1
CASSPPRWGAKQYF	TGTGCCAGCAGCCCCCCAAGATGGGGAGCGAAGCAGTACTTC	.	TRBV11-3	.	TRBJ2-7
CASSLRQGTDTQYF	TGCGCCAGCAGCTTGAGACAGGGGACAGATACGCAGTATTTT	TRBD1	TRBV5-1	few	TRBJ2-3
CASSQSGTGANEQFF	TGTGCCAGCAGTCAATCCGGGACAGGCGCCAATGAGCAGTTCTTC	TRBD1	TRBV27	few	TRBJ2-1
CASSEGPTNTEAFF	TGTGCCAGCAGTGAAGGGCCTACTAACACTGAAGCTTTCTTT	.	TRBV9	many	TRBJ1-1
CASSSRDYRSGELFF	TGTGCCAGCAGCTCCCGGGACTATCGGTCCGGGGAGCTGTTTTTT	TRBD2	TRBV11-3	few	TRBJ2-2
CASSFSSGNTIYF	TGTGCCAGTAGTTTTAGCTCTGGAAACACCATATATTTT	.	TRBV19	.	TRBJ1-3
CASSIAGFINQPQHF	TGTGCCAGTAGTATAGCAGGGTTTATCAATCAGCCCCAGCATTTT	.	TRBV19	.	TRBJ1-5